This T cell receptor beta chain derives from a study of shared clonotypes between healthy human individuals. All participating donors were Caucasian adults from Nashville, Tennessee. Germline V CDR1 and CDR2: SGHVS, FQNEAQ. The CDR3 runs to 14 residues. V was cut by 5 bases and J by 11 bases, with 19 bases left in between. Method: immunoSEQ multiplex PCR; TCRdb's copy keeps in-frame clones and lacks some. This sample has under 1,100,000 clones, with more than 65% found just once. Sequenced material: memory CD4+ T cells sorted from blood. The subset: CD45RA-negative fraction. The TCR originated in a man aged 18 to 30 in good health. The chain employs TRBV7-8 and TRBJ1-5; D possibly corresponds to TRBD1 (5 bases). Written as DNA, the CDR3 is TGTGCCAGCAGCCTCGACAGTGGGGTTGCGGCCCAGCATTTT. The encoded protein is CASSLDSGVAAQHF.